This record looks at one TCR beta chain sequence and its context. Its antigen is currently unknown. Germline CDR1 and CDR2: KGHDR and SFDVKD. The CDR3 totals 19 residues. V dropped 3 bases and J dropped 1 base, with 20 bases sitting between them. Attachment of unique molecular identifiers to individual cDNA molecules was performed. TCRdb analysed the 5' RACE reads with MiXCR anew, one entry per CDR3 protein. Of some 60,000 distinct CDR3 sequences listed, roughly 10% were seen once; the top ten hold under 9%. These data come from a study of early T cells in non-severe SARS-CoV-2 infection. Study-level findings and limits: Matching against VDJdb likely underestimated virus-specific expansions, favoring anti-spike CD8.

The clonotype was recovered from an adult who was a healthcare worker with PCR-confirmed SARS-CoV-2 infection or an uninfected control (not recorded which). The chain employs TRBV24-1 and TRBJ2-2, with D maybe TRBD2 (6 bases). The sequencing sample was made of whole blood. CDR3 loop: CATSDHGGGLVKNTGELFF. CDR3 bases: TGTGCCACCAGTGATCATGGGGGAGGCCTTGTTAAGAACACCGGGGAGCTGTTTTTT.